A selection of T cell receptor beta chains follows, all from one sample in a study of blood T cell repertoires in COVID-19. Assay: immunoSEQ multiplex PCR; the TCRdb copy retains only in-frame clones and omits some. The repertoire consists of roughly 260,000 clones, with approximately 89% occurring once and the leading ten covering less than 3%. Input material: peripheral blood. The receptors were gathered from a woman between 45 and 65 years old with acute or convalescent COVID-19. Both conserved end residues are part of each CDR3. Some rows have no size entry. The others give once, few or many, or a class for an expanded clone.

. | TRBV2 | CASIYTPGDTEAFF
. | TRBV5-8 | CASSQGQGALSEQFF
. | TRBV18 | CASSPPQGASSNSPLHF
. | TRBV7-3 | CASSLTGTRTDTQYF
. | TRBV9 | CASSVAGSEKLFF
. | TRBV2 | CASSGTAFKWKLFF
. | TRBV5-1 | CASSLGQGKAKNIQYF
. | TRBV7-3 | CASSWGLAGHPYEQYF
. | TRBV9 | CASSVAGTSGASTDTQYF
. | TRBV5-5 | CASSFEAIAGQPQHF
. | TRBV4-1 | CASSPGRVIGTQYF
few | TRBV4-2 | CASSQTSGNGYEQFF
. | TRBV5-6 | CASSETGTSGRAGFEQFF
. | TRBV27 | CASRRTGGLNYGYTF
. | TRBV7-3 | CASSPGGAPGNTIYF
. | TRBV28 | CASSNGQGSEKLFF
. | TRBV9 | CASSAPGGAPGEQYF
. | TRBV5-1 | CASSLVQGVYEQYF
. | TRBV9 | CASSVAGTGSNYGYTF
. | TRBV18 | CASSPQIGTSGYEQYF
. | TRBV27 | CASSPPGTGGPYEQYF
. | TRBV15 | CATSRKNNQGQNYGYTF
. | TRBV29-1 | CSASQGPHSDTQYF
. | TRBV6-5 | CASRDQGLTEAFF
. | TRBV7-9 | CASSHPGAEQFF
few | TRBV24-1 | CATSDPLQDEKLFF
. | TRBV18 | CASSLGTGSNEKLFF
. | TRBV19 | CASRGPGDMNTEAFF
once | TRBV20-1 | CSARLQETQYF
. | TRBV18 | CASSPRASGNTGELFF
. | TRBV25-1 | CASSENGPYEQYF
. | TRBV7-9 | CASSLVALFNYGYTF
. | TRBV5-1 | CASSSGQETQYF
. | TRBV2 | CASSMERGLYNQPQHF
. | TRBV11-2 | CASSLDRVGEQPQHF
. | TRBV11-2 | CASSKGTSGIFYEQYF
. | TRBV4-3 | CASSQVITREGTNEQYF
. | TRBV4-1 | CASSQELRGGSNQPQHF
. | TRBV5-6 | CASSGTGTAGNTIYF
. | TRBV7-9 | CASSLGDRLEEKLFF
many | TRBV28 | CASSFHWVRASNQPQHF
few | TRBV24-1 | CATSEGDRVRQPQHF
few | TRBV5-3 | CARSQPGQGAYEQYF
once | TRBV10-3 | CAIGTGNYGYTF
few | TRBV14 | CASSQVGTAFPKTQYF
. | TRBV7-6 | CASSFGTGAYEQYF
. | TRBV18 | CASSPPQGAIGNEQFF
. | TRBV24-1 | CATSDRGGPNNEQFF
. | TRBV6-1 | CASSEWGDQPQHF
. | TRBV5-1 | CASSPDGGIMNTEAFF
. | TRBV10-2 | CASSESTDGRSGNTIYF
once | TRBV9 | CASSVADSYEQYF
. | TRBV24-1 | CATSDSDLGLAVSEQFF
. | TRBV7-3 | CASSNQVGTEAFF
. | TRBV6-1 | CASSEIAATYNEQFF
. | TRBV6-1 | CASSDGQFYNSPLHF